This record concerns one T cell receptor (beta chain) sequence. The sample belongs to a study of neurological immune-mediated disorders. The cDNA was synthesized by means of template-switch 5'RACE, which was carried out with 10-nucleotide random UMIs. In TCRdb, the 5' RACE reads were re-called with MiXCR into one record per CDR3 protein. The top ten clones hold around a tenth of a sample with 53,000 or so distinct CDR3 sequences, about an eighth of them seen once. Trimming at V came to 0 bases and at J to 7 bases, leaving 4 bases not matched to a gene. The CDR3 runs to 14 residues. Looked up from germline, CDR1 is SGHRS and CDR2 is YFSETQ. Where libraries were unsorted, they were derived from 2 million PBMCs stored at -80 degrees C.

The specimen was PBMCs. The chain couples TRBV5-1 to TRBJ1-5; 7 nucleotides agree with TRBD1. The sequence was collected from a woman aged 55-70 years with HTLV-1-associated myelopathy (HAM/TSP). The CDR3 DNA reads as TGCGCCAGCAGCTTGGGCGACAGGGACCAGCCCCAGCATTTT. Translated, it gives CASSLGDRDQPQHF.